The T cell receptor beta chain described here comes from a study of blood T cells in healthy people across ages. Findings and limits, study-wide: Older age coincided with a roughly linear decline in TCR beta diversity per million T cells. When set beside aged donors, long-lived donors presented more naive CD4+ cells and higher diversity. Conclusively comparing naive with antigen-experienced cells was impossible with unsorted PBMCs. As naive T cell percentage varied, TCR beta diversity correlated strongly with it.

V lost 7 bases to trimming and J lost 0 bases; unmatched junction nucleotides: 6. The length of the CDR3 is 14 residues. A second PCR of 7 to 11 cycles used a sample-barcoded 5' primer and a J-beta primer mix. TCRdb recomputed calls from the 5' RACE reads with MiXCR, one row per CDR3 protein. Here the sample spans more than 1 million distinct CDR3 sequences, around 43% being singletons. Concerning this clonotype: The antigen is unknown.

The sequenced sample consisted of blood. The chain couples TRBV12-3 or TRBV12-4 to TRBJ2-7, with TRBD2 matching 7 bases. The TCR sequence derives from a woman aged 55 to 70 in good health. The CDR3: CASTGRVSSYEQYF. The CDR3 nucleotides are TGTGCCAGCACAGGGAGGGTTAGCTCCTACGAGCAGTACTTC.